A selection of T cell receptor beta chains follows, all from one sample in a study of regulatory T cells in long-lasting Graves disease. Using its own MiXCR run on the multiplex PCR reads, TCRdb lists one record per CDR3 protein. The profile shows approximately 400,000 distinct CDR3 sequences, 14% to 15% of them singletons. These data were also reused for a study on T cells in Graves' hyperthyroidism and ophthalmopathy.

The sample was peripheral blood mononuclear cells (PBMCs), taken at new diagnosis, from a patient treated with antithyroid drugs. The receptors were gathered from a woman aged 25 to 45 with Graves disease. Each CDR3 is given with its conserved first and last residue. A D gene is named only where the DNA matches it firmly. Some rows have no size entry. The others give once, few or many, or a class for an expanded clone.

J,size,V,D,CDR3,DNA
TRBJ2-7,few,TRBV10-2,.,CASSDRSPYEQYF,TGCGCCAGCAGTGACCGGTCCCCCTACGAGCAGTACTTC
TRBJ1-2,few,TRBV9,TRBD1,CASSVQDRRRDGYTF,TGTGCCAGCAGCGTCCAGGACAGGCGAAGGGATGGCTACACCTTC
TRBJ2-2,many,TRBV12-3/TRBV12-4,TRBD2,CASSRSLAGVFTGELFF,TGTGCCAGCAGTCGATCTTTAGCGGGAGTGTTCACCGGGGAGCTGTTTTTT
TRBJ2-1,many,TRBV24-1,.,CATRPTASQDKEQFF,TGTGCCACCCGACCGACGGCGTCTCAGGACAAGGAGCAGTTCTTC
TRBJ1-5,many,TRBV20-1,.,CSARVGGNNQPQHF,TGCAGTGCTAGAGTAGGGGGGAACAATCAGCCCCAGCATTTT
TRBJ2-3,.,TRBV3-1,.,CASSHQRPQGDTQYF,TGTGCCAGCAGCCATCAAAGGCCCCAGGGGGATACGCAGTATTTT
TRBJ2-2,.,TRBV20-1,TRBD2,CSASHTSSSGRKWANTGELFF,TGCAGTGCTAGCCATACCTCGTCTAGCGGGAGAAAGTGGGCGAACACCGGGGAGCTGTTTTTT
TRBJ1-1,.,TRBV7-2,.,CASSLAGGLNTEAFF,TGTGCCAGCAGCTTAGCAGGGGGTCTGAACACTGAAGCTTTCTTT
TRBJ2-1,.,TRBV28,TRBD2,CASSSPPFSGIHNEQFF,TGTGCCAGCAGTTCCCCTCCATTTAGCGGGATACACAATGAGCAGTTCTTC
TRBJ2-2,few,TRBV5-1,TRBD2,CASSLVGLASRNTGELFF,TGCGCCAGCAGCTTGGTGGGACTAGCATCACGGAACACCGGGGAGCTGTTTTTT
TRBJ1-5,many,TRBV12-3/TRBV12-4,.,CASRASGNQPQHF,TGTGCCAGCAGGGCGAGTGGCAATCAGCCCCAGCATTTT
TRBJ1-1,few,TRBV19,.,CASSILGELNTEAFF,TGTGCCAGTAGTATATTAGGAGAACTGAACACTGAAGCTTTCTTT
TRBJ1-2,few,TRBV29-1,.,CSVALSWYGYTF,TGCAGCGTTGCCCTCTCTTGGTATGGCTACACCTTC
TRBJ2-2,few,TRBV27,TRBD1,CASSLWTGAGELFF,TGTGCCAGCAGTTTATGGACAGGGGCCGGGGAGCTGTTTTTT
TRBJ1-1,.,TRBV2,.,CASSAMNTEAFF,TGTGCCAGCAGTGCTATGAACACTGAAGCTTTCTTT
TRBJ2-3,.,TRBV12-3/TRBV12-4,TRBD2,CASTKTNSGGYTQYF,TGTGCCAGCACCAAGACCAACAGCGGGGGCTATACGCAGTATTTT
TRBJ2-1,many,TRBV7-2,.,CASSLAQGMNEQFF,TGTGCCAGCAGCCTCGCACAGGGAATGAATGAGCAGTTCTTC
TRBJ1-5,.,TRBV19,TRBD1,CATTGAVNQPQHF,TGTGCCACCACAGGGGCGGTCAATCAGCCCCAGCATTTT
TRBJ2-3,many,TRBV7-3,.,CASSLIGGLGSTDTQYF,TGTGCCAGCAGCTTAATAGGGGGGCTAGGTAGCACAGATACGCAGTATTTT
TRBJ1-2,many,TRBV20-1,.,CSASARGPQDGYTF,TGCAGTGCTAGTGCCAGGGGCCCACAGGATGGCTACACCTTC
TRBJ2-2,.,TRBV6-2/TRBV6-3,TRBD2,CASSRRTRGNTGELFF,TGTGCCAGCAGTCGCCGGACTAGGGGAAACACCGGGGAGCTGTTTTTT
TRBJ1-2,few,TRBV5-1,.,CASREDSSANYGYTF,TGCGCCAGCCGTGAGGACAGCTCAGCTAACTATGGCTACACCTTC
TRBJ2-1,many,TRBV10-3,TRBD2,CAISESGRLINEQFF,TGTGCCATCAGTGAGAGCGGGAGGTTAATAAATGAGCAGTTCTTC
TRBJ2-5,many,TRBV12-3/TRBV12-4,.,CASRSSGGGQETQYF,TGTGCCAGCAGGAGTAGCGGAGGGGGTCAAGAGACCCAGTACTTC
TRBJ2-5,.,TRBV5-4,TRBD2,CASTISGSRSLGETQYF,TGTGCCAGCACCATTAGCGGGAGTAGGAGTCTTGGAGAGACCCAGTACTTC
TRBJ1-1,many,TRBV10-3,.,CAISNPGPNTEAFF,TGTGCCATCAGCAACCCGGGACCAAACACTGAAGCTTTCTTT
TRBJ2-7,few,TRBV11-2,TRBD2,CASSLGGAGAGYEQYF,TGTGCCAGCAGCTTAGGTGGGGCGGGAGCTGGTTACGAGCAGTACTTC
TRBJ1-1,many,TRBV2,.,CASNWQNTEAFF,TGTGCCAGCAACTGGCAGAACACTGAAGCTTTCTTT
TRBJ2-2,few,TRBV10-1,.,CASSERGAALNTGELFF,TGCGCCAGCAGTGAGCGAGGGGCCGCCCTTAACACCGGGGAGCTGTTTTTT
TRBJ2-7,.,TRBV9,.,CASSVGGPSYEQYF,TGTGCCAGCAGCGTAGGAGGTCCCAGCTACGAGCAGTACTTC
TRBJ2-2,many,TRBV25-1,TRBD2,CASSPPGLAGEGELFF,TGTGCCAGCAGTCCCCCGGGACTAGCGGGAGAAGGGGAGCTGTTTTTT
TRBJ1-1,.,TRBV5-1,.,CASSPAPAAEAFF,TGCGCCAGCAGCCCGGCCCCGGCAGCTGAAGCTTTCTTT
TRBJ2-1,many,TRBV6-1,TRBD2,CARRAGEHNEQFF,TGTGCCAGAAGAGCGGGAGAGCACAATGAGCAGTTCTTC
TRBJ2-5,many,TRBV5-5,TRBD1,CASSFGDRDQETQYF,TGTGCCAGCAGCTTCGGGGACAGGGACCAAGAGACCCAGTACTTC
TRBJ1-2,.,TRBV20-1,.,CSVGGASYGYTF,TGCAGTGTTGGAGGTGCTTCTTATGGCTACACCTTC
TRBJ2-5,few,TRBV20-1,.,CSARRGSKVVETQYF,TGCAGTGCTAGAAGAGGGTCAAAGGTTGTTGAGACCCAGTACTTC
TRBJ2-5,many,TRBV7-8,.,CASSKGRLRETQYF,TGTGCCAGCAGCAAGGGACGCCTGAGAGAGACCCAGTACTTC
TRBJ1-2,many,TRBV11-3,.,CASSSQQGGGYTF,TGTGCCAGCAGCTCCCAACAGGGTGGCGGCTACACCTTC
TRBJ2-2,few,TRBV4-1,.,CASSQGGPQESNTGELFF,TGCGCCAGCAGCCAAGGGGGTCCACAGGAAAGCAACACCGGGGAGCTGTTTTTT
TRBJ1-1,many,TRBV30,.,CAWSRWGDGNTEAFF,TGTGCCTGGAGTAGATGGGGGGACGGGAACACTGAAGCTTTCTTT
TRBJ2-1,many,TRBV6-2/TRBV6-3,.,CASNYEVARVTYNEQFF,TGTGCCAGCAATTACGAGGTGGCGAGAGTCACCTACAATGAGCAGTTCTTC
TRBJ1-1,many,TRBV12-3/TRBV12-4,.,CASSLMSTEAFF,TGTGCCAGCAGTCTAATGTCCACTGAAGCTTTCTTT
TRBJ1-2,many,TRBV13,.,CASSFRGEDGYTF,TGTGCCAGCAGCTTTAGGGGGGAGGATGGCTACACCTTC
TRBJ1-1,many,TRBV12-3/TRBV12-4,.,CASSFEVRGSTAFF,TGTGCCAGCAGTTTTGAGGTCCGGGGATCGACGGCTTTCTTT
TRBJ2-2,.,TRBV29-1,.,CSVIPWAATGELFF,TGCAGCGTTATCCCATGGGCGGCCACCGGGGAGCTGTTTTTT